This is a list of T cell receptor beta chains from one sample in a study of control samples from healthy donors and cancer patients. TCRdb's table, derived via immunoSEQ multiplex PCR, lists solely in-frame clones and lacks some. The data hold roughly 130,000 clones, with roughly 90% observed a single time. Sequencing used blood. These receptors originate from a man younger than 35 in good health. Each CDR3 is given without its conserved first and last residue.

v_call cdr3_aa
TRBV10-3 AIGGIGEGQPQH
TRBV6-5 ASRGTGSGNQPQH
TRBV10-3 AISGLAGGGEQF
TRBV27 ASSLSVGEKLF
TRBV7-9 ASSLEFGRLNYGYT
TRBV27 ASIGLAESSYNEQF
TRBV11-3 ASSLVAANTGELF
TRBV5-1 ASSTMGGETQY
TRBV6-1 ASSERAPYGYT
TRBV5-1 ASSLQSANTGELF
TRBV11-2 ASSSYLDRRSYGYT
TRBV7-3 ASSFPPNEQF
TRBV13 ASSHWRESNEQF
TRBV4-2 ASSQGTVSLGNTIY
TRBV27 ASSFGTGNSPLH
TRBV7-2 ASSLALGLSGHYNEQF
TRBV15 ATSRDKVNEQF
TRBV18 ASSDRAGYT
TRBV7-3 ASSLTGINSPLH
TRBV4-3 ASSQGWGSLETQY
TRBV6-6 ASSYEYNEQF
TRBV7-9 ASSLGAGDTEAF
TRBV25-1 ASSLRGPGNTIY
TRBV19 ASTTTAAQYQPQH
TRBV7-6 ASSLGAGSGYGYT
TRBV5-1 ASSLVSGYNSPLH
TRBV4-1 ASSQGLARTGVAKNIQY
TRBV4-2 ASSPTGLAGGPSSYNEQF
TRBV11-3 ASSLWTEPGNTIY
TRBV12-3/TRBV12-4 ASSSKTGETQY
TRBV10-1 ARHYEQY
TRBV19 ATGSPSSTGVSPLH
TRBV6-5 ASSPIHVNSPLH
TRBV11-2 ASSLTGLIYNEQF
TRBV7-9 ASSLGEGEKLF
TRBV7-9 ASSRQTSTDTQY
TRBV11-3 ASSRKRAAYEQY
TRBV3-1/TRBV3-2 ASSQDFGGGEPRTSTDTQY
TRBV6-5 ASSYNPADTQY
TRBV7-2 ASSLSGQGNQPQH
TRBV9 ASSPRGTQGNEQF
TRBV19 ASSIGLGEGYSNYGYT
TRBV7-3 ASSLGPLSGANVLT
TRBV7-3 ASSAQGAGTDTQY
TRBV11-2 ASSPPGSPYGYT
TRBV11-2 ASSLRRANEKLF
TRBV6-6 ASSYGVAGGQETQY
TRBV3-1/TRBV3-2 ASSQDGTGEQY
TRBV3-1/TRBV3-2 ASSQRLAGGYEQY
TRBV27 ASSPRGLETQY
TRBV28 ASSLLAVTGELF
TRBV11-3 ASSPGQGVTGYT
TRBV7-4 ASSLWGTPSSGNTIY
TRBV6-1 ASSEWLGASYEQY
TRBV15 ATSPLVGAEPQH
TRBV7-6 ASTRRGDMNTEAF
TRBV3-1/TRBV3-2 ASSQEYDSLNTGELF
TRBV4-1 ASSTGAMRQF
TRBV7-9 ASSPTDGEGYEQY